The next 8 T cell receptor beta chains were all read from a single sample in a study of cytomegalovirus exposure and HLA in healthy donors. Libraries were prepared by immunoSEQ multiplex PCR; TCRdb keeps only in-frame clonotypes and omits some of them. The sample consists of approximately 49,000 clones, 85% to 95% of them appearing once. Source material: PBMCs. The receptors come from a man younger than 35 in good health and CMV-seronegative.

The chain employs TRBV6-1 and TRBJ1-1; D is ambiguous. The CDR3 runs to 16 residues. V was cut by 0 bases and J by 5 bases, with 16 bases left in between. Germline V lookup: CDR1 MNHNS, CDR2 SASEGT. This CDR3 reads CASSEARGVGRTEAFF. The CDR3 DNA is TGTGCCAGCAGTGAAGCGCGGGGAGTGGGGAGGACTGAAGCTTTCTTT.

This chain uses TRBV7-2 with TRBJ2-1; 11 bases fit TRBD1. V dropped 5 bases and J dropped 7; count of bases not matched to a gene: 7. The V gene's germline CDR1 is SGHTA and CDR2 FQGNSA. CDR3 length: 15 residues. The CDR3 DNA sequence: TGTGCCAGCAGCCGGGACAGGGGGAGTTGGAATGAGCAGTTCTTC. As protein: CASSRDRGSWNEQFF.

The gene calls are TRBV30 and TRBJ1-2; TRBD1 agrees at 8 bases. CDR1 and CDR2 from the germline V gene are GTSNPN and SVGIG (reference sequence). The CDR3 has 14 residues. V lost 2 bases, J lost 3 bases, and 5 bases stayed unmatched. The CDR3, as DNA: TGTGCCTGGAGTCTCACAGGGGGTCACTATGGCTACACCTTC. Translated, it gives CAWSLTGGHYGYTF.

The chain employs TRBV7-2 and TRBJ2-5; D is ambiguous. The germline V gene encodes CDR1 SGHTA and CDR2 FQGNSA. V lost 3 bases and J 1 base, leaving 6 bases between the germline ends. The CDR3 covers 13 residues. CDR3 region: CASSLFSQETQYF. The CDR3 bases are TGTGCCAGCAGCTTGTTCTCCCAAGAGACCCAGTACTTC. Full variable domain (remainder filled in from reference TRBV7-2 and TRBJ2-5): GAGVSQSPSNKVTEKGKDVELRCDPISGHTALYWYRQSLGQGLEFLIYFQGNSAPDKSGLPSDRFSAERTGGSVSTLTIQRTQQEDSAVYLCASSLFSQETQYFGPGTRLLVL.

The chain joins TRBV28 to TRBJ2-7; TRBD1 matches at 8 bases. This CDR3 spans 16 amino acids. V lost 6 bases, J lost 3 bases, and 13 bases stayed unmatched. Germline-derived CDR1 and CDR2 are MDHEN and SYDVKM. CDR3 sequence (DNA): TGTGCCAGCAGCTCCCAGGGTCGGACAGGGTTCTACGAGCAGTACTTC. Protein product: CASSSQGRTGFYEQYF.

The chain combines TRBV4-2 with TRBJ1-2; 7 bases align to TRBD1. The V segment lost 0 bases and the J segment 2 bases; nucleotides outside the gene matches: 6. Germline values: CDR1 LGHNA, CDR2 YNFKEQ. The CDR3 consists of 16 residues. The CDR3 region is CASSQDRGRGNYGYTF. In nucleotides, the CDR3 is TGTGCCAGCAGCCAAGATCGGGGCAGGGGGAACTATGGCTACACCTTC.

The chain is built from TRBV7-3 and TRBJ2-1; 12 bases match TRBD2. Germline assignment: CDR1 SGHTA and CDR2 FQGTGA. The CDR3 covers 17 residues. The trim removed 4 bases at V and 6 bases at J, leaving 10 bases unmatched. This CDR3 is CASSSPTLAGGPNEQFF. CDR3 bases: TGTGCCAGCAGCTCGCCTACTCTAGCGGGAGGGCCCAATGAGCAGTTCTTC.

The count of this clone is one. The chain uses TRBV9 and TRBJ2-6; 9 nucleotides agree with TRBD2. Germline lookup yields CDR1 SGDLS and CDR2 YYNGEE. The CDR3 totals 17 residues. The V and J ends lost 4 bases and 1 base, in that order; junction bases with no gene match: 6. The CDR3 is CASSPPGLASGANVLTF. The CDR3 DNA follows: TGTGCCAGCAGCCCACCGGGACTAGCATCTGGGGCCAACGTCCTGACTTTC.